A single sample gave rise to the 6 T cell receptor beta chains below, sequenced in a study of blood T cell repertoires in COVID-19. The protocol was immunoSEQ multiplex PCR, while the TCRdb copy is restricted to in-frame clones and leaves out a portion. The sample contains 100,000 to 110,000 clones, 88% of which appear only once. Sequencing was carried out using peripheral blood. All receptors derive from a human donor in a cohort sampled during active COVID-19.

The gene calls are TRBV28 and TRBJ1-1; possible D gene TRBD1, 5 bases. CDR1 and CDR2 (germline): MDHEN, SYDVKM. V was cut by 3 bases and J by 2 bases, with 13 bases left in between. The CDR3 is 15 residues long. The CDR3 sequence: CASSFLDSRNTEAFF. Here the CDR3 DNA reads TGTGCCAGCAGTTTTTTAGACAGTCGTAACACTGAAGCTTTCTTT.

The rearrangement joins TRBV3-1 (or the pseudogene TRBV3-2) to TRBJ1-1; TRBD1 agrees at 7 bases. This CDR3 is 13 amino acids long. V dropped 1 base and J dropped 11; count of bases not matched to a gene: 7. Germline CDR1 and CDR2: LGHDT and YNNKEL (reference sequence). The DNA of the CDR3 is TGTGCCAGCAGCCAAGGTGATTCAGGGGGGGCTTTCTTT. Encoded protein: CASSQGDSGGAFF.

This clone was seen a single time. V is TRBV5-6 and J is TRBJ2-1; 7 positions match TRBD1. Germline CDR1 SGHDT, CDR2 YYEEEE. V lost 7 bases and J lost 7; bases outside the gene matches: 5. This CDR3 has 12 residues. This chain's CDR3 is CASGSGQNEQFF. CDR3 DNA: TGTGCCAGCGGCTCGGGACAGAATGAGCAGTTCTTC.

V is TRBV19 and J is TRBJ2-1; 8 bases are a match to TRBD2. Germline CDR1 and CDR2: LNHDA and SQIVND (reference sequence). The V and J ends lost 5 bases and 10 bases, in that order; junction bases with no gene match: 13. This CDR3 contains 15 residues. The CDR3 bases are TGTGCCAGTAGTTCGATTCGGGGGGGATCGGGAGAGCAGTTCTTC. Translation: CASSSIRGGSGEQFF.

The chain uses TRBV9 and TRBJ2-7; 7 bases map to TRBD2. The CDR3 contains 15 residues. The ends lost 1 base at V and 3 bases at J; junction bases unmatched: 7. Germline-derived CDR1 and CDR2 are SGDLS and YYNGEE. CDR3 sequence reads: CASSVSAGVFYEQYF. The CDR3 DNA follows: TGTGCCAGCAGCGTATCGGCGGGAGTCTTCTACGAGCAGTACTTC.

V and J are TRBV9 and TRBJ1-6; a weak D match, TRBD1 (6 bases). The CDR3 runs to 15 residues. Germline-derived CDR1 and CDR2 are SGDLS and YYNGEE. Deletions cut 3 bases from V and 9 bases from J, with 16 bases between. Here the CDR3 reads CASSASGTKGSPLHF. DNA of the CDR3: TGTGCCAGCAGCGCATCCGGGACAAAGGGTTCACCCCTCCACTTT. Filled out from reference TRBV9 and TRBJ1-6, the complete variable domain reads DSGVTQTPKHLITATGQRVTLRCSPRSGDLSVYWYQQSLDQGLQFLIQYYNGEERAKGNILERFSAQQFPDLHSELNLSSLELGDSALYFCASSASGTKGSPLHFGNGTRLTVT.